This TCR beta chain was found in a study of somatic mutations in cytotoxic T cells in rheumatoid arthritis. Overall study context: Sorting by flow gave nearly 100% purity for some V beta antibody-stained T-cell populations, including V beta1+ cells sequenced for TCRB.

Using immunoSEQ multiplex PCR, the repertoire was profiled, and TCRdb retains in-frame clones only, with some absent. The sample lists roughly 4,200 clones; 72% were seen once. Points on this clone: Its antigen is still unknown.

General study results and limits: What antigens the expanded CD8+ clones targeted remained unknown.

CDR1 is MRHNA and CDR2 is SNTAGT in the germline V gene. CDR3 length: 15 amino acids. V lost 5 bases, J lost 1 base, and 3 bases stayed unmatched. Sequencing used CD8+ T cells sorted from blood. This sequence originates from an adult with rheumatoid arthritis. J is TRBJ2-5 and V is TRBV6-4; 11 bases align to TRBD2. The CDR3 loop is CASSPLAGAQETQYF. CDR3 DNA sequence: TGTGCCAGCAGTCCACTAGCGGGGGCCCAAGAGACCCAGTACTTC.